This entry concerns a single TCR beta chain. The sample is drawn from a study of control samples from healthy donors and cancer patients. Repertoires were generated with immunoSEQ multiplex PCR, while TCRdb's copy carries only in-frame clones and drops some. The sample includes some 54,000 clones, around 96% of them seen just once. The CDR3 covers 14 residues. Germline-derived CDR1 and CDR2 are SEHNR and FQNEAQ (reference sequence). Trimming cost V 4 bases and J 6 bases; bases outside gene matches: 4. The chain links TRBV7-9 to TRBJ2-1, with 9 bases matching TRBD1. The TCR comes from a woman in her thirties in good health. The specimen sequenced was blood. The CDR3 loop reads CASSWDREGNEQFF. CDR3 DNA sequence: TGTGCCAGCAGCTGGGACAGGGAGGGCAATGAGCAGTTCTTC. Based on the CDR3 plus reference TRBV7-9 and TRBJ2-1, the full variable domain is DTGVSQNPRHKITKRGQNVTFRCDPISEHNRLYWYRQTLGQGPEFLTYFQNEAQLEKSRLLSDRFSAERPKGSFSTLEIQRTEQGDSAMYLCASSWDREGNEQFFGPGTRLTVL.